The 15 T cell receptor beta chains listed next were all sequenced from one sample in a study of cytomegalovirus exposure and HLA in healthy donors. With 60 Vbeta and 13 Jbeta primers, the PCR was carried out. The table came from immunoSEQ multiplex PCR; TCRdb's copy has only in-frame clones and leaves some out. The table has approximately 110,000 clones, 75% to 90% seen once. The material sequenced was PBMCs. These receptors all stem from a man in his fifties or sixties in good health and CMV-seronegative.

This chain links TRBV5-6 with TRBJ2-5; 7 nucleotides match TRBD1. The assigned J gene may be wrong: the sequence end matches TRBJ2-7 better. Germline V gene lookup returns CDR1 SGHDT and CDR2 YYEEEE. The CDR3 totals 14 residues. In DNA form, the CDR3 reads TGTGCCAGCAGCTTGCGACAGGGACGATACGAGCAGTACTTC. Amino acids: CASSLRQGRYEQYF.

This clone has just one count. The chain carries TRBV27 and TRBJ1-1, with 8 bases aligning to TRBD1. Germline values: CDR1 MNHEY, CDR2 SMNVEV (reference sequence). CDR3 length: 15 residues. With 2 bases clipped from V and 1 base from J, the junction kept 3 bases outside the gene matches. The CDR3 loop reads CASSLQGAPNTEAFF. The CDR3 nucleotides read TGTGCCAGCAGTTTACAGGGGGCCCCGAACACTGAAGCTTTCTTT.

The chain has TRBV6-5 and TRBJ2-5; D possibly corresponds to TRBD2 (6 bases). The last part of the DNA fits TRBJ2-7 better; the J call may be wrong. CDR1 is MNHEY and CDR2 is SVGAGI in the germline V gene. The length of the CDR3 is 13 residues. DNA of the CDR3: TGTGCCAGCGCGGGGCGGAGCTCCTACGAGCAGTACTTC. Translating it yields CASAGRSSYEQYF.

The V call is TRBV7-9, the J call TRBJ1-4; 10 nucleotides align to TRBD1. Germline V gene sequence: CDR1 SEHNR, CDR2 FQNEAQ (reference sequence). The CDR3 is 13 amino acids. The trim removed 5 bases at V and 7 bases at J, leaving 1 base unmatched. CDR3 DNA sequence: TGTGCCAGCAGCCGGACAGGGGGTGAAAAACTGTTTTTT. Protein product: CASSRTGGEKLFF.

The CDR3 is CSVEPYNEQFF. CDR3 in DNA: TGCAGCGTAGAACCTTACAATGAGCAGTTCTTC. The V call is TRBV29-1, the J call TRBJ2-1; D is uncertain. V was trimmed by 6 bases and J by 4 bases, leaving 7 bases between them. CDR1 is SQVTM, CDR2 ANQGSEA, per germline. The CDR3 sequence is 11 residues long.

The chain couples TRBV7-6 to TRBJ2-2; 11 bases are shared with TRBD2. Trimming cost V 5 bases and J 5 bases; bases outside gene matches: 13. Germline lookup yields CDR1 SGHVS and CDR2 FNYEAQ. The CDR3 has 18 amino acids. The CDR3 spells CASSRAGTGLAVTGELFF. The CDR3 DNA is TGTGCCAGCAGCCGCGCGGGAACGGGACTAGCGGTTACCGGGGAGCTGTTTTTT. The full variable domain, in which reference TRBV7-6 and TRBJ2-2 provide the parts outside the CDR3, is GAGVSQSPRYKVTKRGQDVALRCDPISGHVSLYWYRQALGQGPEFLTYFNYEAQQDKSGLPNDRFSAERPEGSISTLTIQRTEQRDSAMYRCASSRAGTGLAVTGELFFGEGSRLTVL.

This clone was found a few times. The chain employs TRBV5-6 and TRBJ1-1; possibly TRBD1 for D (6 bases). The CDR3 consists of 15 residues. The germline CDR1 and CDR2 sequences are SGHDT and YYEEEE. The V end lost 4 bases, the J end lost 0 bases, and 13 bases lay between the germline ends. CDR3 DNA: TGTGCCAGCAGCCTCCTGACAGGAATGAACACTGAAGCTTTCTTT. Translating gives CASSLLTGMNTEAFF.

The rearrangement links TRBV5-1 to TRBJ2-3; the match to TRBD2 covers 14 bases. The J segment lost 7 bases and the V segment lost 2 bases, leaving 3 bases of the junction unmatched. The CDR3 length is 15 residues. The germline V gene has CDR1 SGHRS and CDR2 YFSETQ. CDR3 loop: CASSLGTSGGNTQYF. The CDR3 nucleotides read TGCGCCAGCAGCTTAGGGACTAGCGGGGGAAATACGCAGTATTTT.

This clone has a single count. The chain links TRBV6-5 to TRBJ2-7; 7 bases match TRBD1. The CDR3 sequence is 15 residues long. Germline loops: CDR1 MNHEY, CDR2 SVGAGI. Trimming at V came to 5 bases and at J to 2 bases, leaving 9 bases not matched to a gene. This CDR3 reads CASSADLGQTYEQYF. CDR3 nucleotide sequence: TGTGCCAGCAGTGCCGATTTGGGACAGACCTACGAGCAGTACTTC.

This chain uses TRBV7-2 with TRBJ1-2; 8 positions match TRBD1. The CDR3 runs to 12 residues. Losses at the gene ends were 5 bases for V and 13 bases for J; bases not matched to a gene: 9. Germline lookup yields CDR1 SGHTA and CDR2 FQGNSA. As DNA, the CDR3 is TGTGCCAGCAGCCCTACCGGGACAGGCGGCACCTTC. This gives the protein CASSPTGTGGTF.

This clone was detected only a few times. The gene calls are TRBV27 and TRBJ1-6; 9 nucleotides match TRBD1. CDR1 is MNHEY and CDR2 is SMNVEV in the germline V gene (reference sequence). The trim removed 4 bases at V and 9 bases at J, leaving 4 bases unmatched. The CDR3 consists of 14 residues. CDR3 nucleotides: TGTGCCAGCAGTTCCAGGACAGGGGTTTCACCCCTCCACTTT. Protein sequence: CASSSRTGVSPLHF.

The chain couples TRBV28 to TRBJ1-5, with unresolved D. V dropped 5 bases and J dropped 9 bases, with 17 bases sitting between them. This CDR3 has 14 residues. Per the germline V gene, CDR1 is MDHEN and CDR2 is SYDVKM. CDR3 residues: CASSPPGFGRPQHF. Written as DNA, the CDR3 is TGTGCCAGCAGTCCCCCCGGGTTCGGTCGGCCCCAGCATTTT.

This sequence joins TRBV2 and TRBJ2-5, with D maybe TRBD2 (6 bases). Between the trimmed V and J ends, which lost 8 bases and 4 bases, there was a span of 17 bases. Looked up from germline, CDR1 is SNHLY and CDR2 is FYNNEI. The CDR3 length is 14 residues. The CDR3 bases are TGTGCCAGCCCTTTGGAGGGGATTTTAGAGACCCAGTACTTC. It codes for CASPLEGILETQYF. Complete variable domain (other parts from reference TRBV2 and TRBJ2-5): EPEVTQTPSHQVTQMGQEVILRCVPISNHLYFYWYRQILGQKVEFLVSFYNNEISEKSEIFDDQFSVERPDGSNFTLKIRSTKLEDSAMYFCASPLEGILETQYFGPGTRLLVL.

This chain uses TRBV11-2 with TRBJ1-5; D gene unclear. V lost 5 bases and J lost 2, with 4 bases in between. Germline V gene data show CDR1 as SGHAT and CDR2 as FQNNGV. The CDR3 spans 12 residues. Written as DNA, the CDR3 is TGTGCCAGCAGCCAGGGCAATCAGCCCCAGCATTTT. Encoded protein: CASSQGNQPQHF.

The chain has TRBV29-1 and TRBJ1-1; D is uncertain. V was cut by 7 bases and J by 1 base, with 16 bases left in between. CDR3 length: 14 residues. The germline CDR1 and CDR2 sequences are SQVTM and ANQGSEA. The DNA for the CDR3 is TGCAGCGCGGGAGGATCAGGTAGGAACACTGAAGCTTTCTTT. Its protein product is CSAGGSGRNTEAFF.